The rows below give T cell receptor beta chains drawn from one sample of a study of T-cell memory formation after mild COVID-19. One entry per CDR3 protein results from TCRdb running MiXCR on the 5' RACE reads. Seen here are more than 350,000 distinct CDR3 sequences, around 20% observed once, and the top ten hold approximately 12%. Sample: PBMCs or a T cell subset sorted from them (not recorded which). Every receptor here comes from an adult woman who had mild COVID-19 (a few samples of this study predate the infection). Cell type and time point are not known. The CDR3 runs from the conserved cysteine through the conserved F or W. The D gene is left open where the match is weak. A row's size may be missing; if present it is once, few, many or a size class.

J gene | D gene | V gene | clone size | CDR3 protein | CDR3 DNA
TRBJ2-5 | TRBD2 | TRBV27 | NA | CASSKGLAGGTNQETQYF | TGTGCCAGCAGTAAAGGACTAGCGGGAGGTACGAACCAAGAGACCCAGTACTTC
TRBJ2-1 | TRBD2 | TRBV7-6 | NA | CASSYGLAGDNEQFF | TGTGCCAGCAGCTACGGACTAGCGGGGGACAATGAGCAGTTCTTC
TRBJ2-1 | TRBD2 | TRBV6-2/TRBV6-3 | NA | CASRFLAAYNEQFF | TGTGCCAGCAGATTTCTAGCGGCTTACAATGAGCAGTTCTTC
TRBJ2-3 | TRBD2 | TRBV6-5 | few | CASSHRTSGVHDTQYF | TGTGCCAGCAGTCACCGGACTAGCGGGGTCCACGATACGCAGTATTTT
TRBJ1-2 | TRBD1 | TRBV7-8 | NA | CASSPTRDRGLIYGYTF | TGTGCCAGCAGCCCGACGCGGGACAGGGGACTCATCTATGGCTACACCTTC
TRBJ1-1 | TRBD1 | TRBV29-1 | NA | CSVWDRGFTEAFF | TGCAGCGTTTGGGACAGGGGTTTTACTGAAGCTTTCTTT
TRBJ1-2 | TRBD1 | TRBV4-2 | NA | CASRPPGTANYGYTF | TGTGCCAGCAGGCCACCCGGGACAGCTAACTATGGCTACACCTTC
TRBJ2-1 | TRBD2 | TRBV5-1 | NA | CASSLFSTSGRYNEQFF | TGCGCCAGCAGCTTGTTCTCGACTAGCGGGAGGTACAATGAGCAGTTCTTC
TRBJ1-1 | TRBD1 | TRBV7-2 | few | CASSSTSGGEKAFF | TGTGCCAGCAGCTCTACCTCAGGGGGCGAGAAAGCTTTCTTT
TRBJ1-1 | NA | TRBV6-5 | few | CASSYSWAANTEAFF | TGTGCCAGCAGTTACTCGTGGGCAGCGAACACTGAAGCTTTCTTT
TRBJ2-5 | NA | TRBV29-1 | NA | CSVAGPAGETQYF | TGCAGCGTGGCGGGACCCGCGGGAGAGACCCAGTACTTC
TRBJ1-5 | NA | TRBV5-6 | NA | CASSFGRVGNQPQHF | TGTGCCAGCAGCTTTGGCAGGGTTGGCAATCAGCCCCAGCATTTT
TRBJ1-2 | TRBD1 | TRBV12-3/TRBV12-4 | NA | CASSSGTAYGYTF | TGTGCCAGCAGCTCCGGGACAGCCTATGGCTACACCTTC
TRBJ1-1 | NA | TRBV23-1 | NA | CASSHPGLLNTEAFF | TGCGCCAGCAGTCACCCGGGACTCTTGAACACTGAAGCTTTCTTT
TRBJ2-1 | NA | TRBV29-1 | few | CSVDRSGVTNEQFF | TGCAGCGTGGACCGCTCGGGGGTCACAAATGAGCAGTTCTTC
TRBJ1-4 | TRBD1 | TRBV4-1 | NA | CASSPWTGQAKKLFF | TGCGCCAGCAGCCCATGGACAGGGCAAGCCAAAAAACTGTTTTTT
TRBJ2-1 | TRBD2 | TRBV7-9 | few | CASSLGLAGALNEQFF | TGTGCCAGCAGCTTAGGACTAGCGGGAGCACTCAATGAGCAGTTCTTC
TRBJ1-5 | NA | TRBV12-3/TRBV12-4 | few | CASSLLQGQPQHF | TGTGCCAGCAGTCTTCTCCAGGGTCAGCCCCAGCATTTT